This T cell receptor (beta chain) appears in the sequencing data of a study of OX40 agonist ivuxolimab in advanced cancers. This CDR3 spans 15 amino acids. V was shortened by 0 bases and J by 3 bases, with 10 bases between the two germline ends. Germline V CDR1 and CDR2: SGHRS, YFSETQ. Sequencing was performed with immunoSEQ multiplex PCR; in TCRdb, only in-frame clones are kept and a portion is missing. Of about 110,000 clones in the sample, 85% to 95% were seen once. This chain connects TRBV5-1 to TRBJ2-1; D may be TRBD1 (5 bases). The clonotype comes from an adult with an advanced solid tumor such as melanoma, head and neck, liver or kidney cancer. This specimen was CD4+ or CD8+ T cells sorted from blood, taken in a trial of the OX40 agonist ivuxolimab. CDR3 sequence (DNA): TGCGCCAGCAGCTTGGAGCCAGGGCGCTACAATGAGCAGTTCTTC. Residues: CASSLEPGRYNEQFF.